This TCR beta chain was sequenced in a study of shared clonotypes between healthy human individuals. Study summary: The study used three CD4 naive, three CD4 memory, two CD8 naive and one CD8 memory plate per donor.

Over several immunoSEQ plates, each subset's genomic DNA was distributed in even portions. TCRdb's table, derived via immunoSEQ multiplex PCR, lists solely in-frame clones and lacks some. This sample has 950,000 to 1,200,000 clones; about 72% occur once, and the top ten carry approximately 0.95%. Trimming cost V 3 bases and J 4 bases, with 9 bases left between them. CDR1 and CDR2 from the germline V gene are SGHAT and FQNNGV. This CDR3 contains 13 residues. The genes are TRBV11-2 and TRBJ1-2; D not certain. The sequenced sample was memory CD4+ T cells from PBMCs. Subset: CD45RA-negative fraction. The TCR originated in a man younger than 30 in good health. Some clones in this sample may be carry-over from other donors' samples. The CDR3 loop is CASSLGLSYGYTF. Here the CDR3 DNA reads TGTGCCAGCAGCTTGGGGTTATCCTATGGCTACACCTTC.